Each of the 14 T cell receptor beta chains below was sequenced from the same sample in a study of blood T cell repertoires in COVID-19. Sequencing used immunoSEQ multiplex PCR; TCRdb keeps in-frame clones, though not all of them. Of just over 300,000 clones listed, nearly 90% were seen once; the top ten hold approximately 2%. Material: peripheral blood. The receptors were gathered from a woman under 40 with COVID-19, enrolled during active disease.

The chain couples TRBV7-2 to TRBJ2-7; possible D gene TRBD1, 5 bases. The CDR3 runs 13 residues. The V end lost 5 bases, the J end lost 4 bases, and 12 bases lay between the germline ends. Germline loops: CDR1 SGHTA, CDR2 FQGNSA. CDR3 loop: CASSLTSGYEQYF. DNA for the CDR3: TGTGCCAGCAGCCTGACCTCAGGGTACGAGCAGTACTTC.

This chain joins TRBV15 and TRBJ1-1; D is unresolved. The CDR3 covers 14 residues. The V and J ends lost 0 bases and 8 bases respectively, with 13 bases between them. The germline V gene has CDR1 LNHNV and CDR2 YYDKDF (reference sequence). CDR3 nucleotides: TGTGCCACCAGCAGAGATAAGGTAGCGGGGGAAGCTTTCTTT. Translation gives CATSRDKVAGEAFF.

This clone is a singleton in its sample. The gene calls are TRBV13 and TRBJ2-3; possibly TRBD1 for D (6 bases). Germline V gene sequence: CDR1 PRHDT, CDR2 FYEKMQ (reference sequence). The germline V and J ends were trimmed by 5 bases and 0 bases, with 15 bases remaining between them. This CDR3 comprises 16 residues. The DNA for the CDR3 is TGTGCCAGCAGCGTTCAGGGGTACTCTAGCACAGATACGCAGTATTTT. Translated, it gives CASSVQGYSSTDTQYF.

The rearrangement joins TRBV3-1 (or the pseudogene TRBV3-2) to TRBJ1-6; TRBD1 matches at 7 bases. The germline V gene has CDR1 LGHDT and CDR2 YNNKEL (reference sequence). Trimming removed 1 base from V and 7 bases from J; junction bases left unmatched: 4. The CDR3 loop spans 15 amino acids. CDR3 protein: CASSQVPGGNSPLHF. CDR3 bases: TGTGCCAGCAGCCAAGTTCCAGGGGGGAATTCACCCCTCCACTTT.

The V call is TRBV5-1, the J call TRBJ1-1, with D tentatively TRBD1 (6 bases). Germline CDR1 SGHRS, CDR2 YFSETQ. The CDR3 spans 14 residues. Trimming stripped 4 bases from V and 7 bases from J, with 17 bases between. CDR3 DNA sequence: TGCGCCAGCAGCCAGGGTGGACAGAGCCGTGAAGCTTTCTTT. This encodes CASSQGGQSREAFF.

The J gene is TRBJ1-5, the V gene TRBV2; D ambiguous. Per the germline V gene, CDR1 is SNHLY and CDR2 is FYNNEI. This CDR3 region has 15 residues. V was shortened by 3 bases and J by 5 bases, with 14 bases between the two germline ends. As DNA, the CDR3 is TGTGCCAGCAGTGACGGAGGAGGACGTTATCAGCCCCAGCATTTT. This encodes CASSDGGGRYQPQHF.

The rearrangement joins TRBV6-5 to TRBJ2-7; the D gene is possibly TRBD1 (6 bases). The CDR3 consists of 14 residues. Deletions cut 6 bases from V and 7 bases from J, with 19 bases between. Germline V gene lookup returns CDR1 MNHEY and CDR2 SVGAGI. CDR3 DNA: TGTGCCAGCAGCCCCGGGACACCCGGTTGGGAGCAGTACTTC. Translation: CASSPGTPGWEQYF.

The chain has TRBV11-1 and TRBJ1-2, with D uncertain. V lost 4 bases and J lost 1, with 13 bases in between. CDR3 size: 15 residues. CDR1 and CDR2 from the germline V gene are SGHAT and FQDESV (reference sequence). The CDR3 DNA sequence: TGTGCCAGCAGCTCCTCCTCGGAGGGTAACTATGGCTACACCTTC. It yields the protein CASSSSSEGNYGYTF.

The genes are TRBV2 and TRBJ2-7, with D tentatively TRBD2 (7 bases). Trimming stripped 10 bases from V and 6 bases from J, with 19 bases between. Per germline, CDR1 SNHLY and CDR2 FYNNEI. The CDR3 spans 13 residues. CDR3 residues: CATLRGGPGEQYF. In DNA, the CDR3 is TGTGCCACCTTGAGGGGGGGGCCCGGCGAGCAGTACTTC.

CDR3 DNA: TGTGCCAGCTCACCAACTAGCGGCACAGATACGCAGTATTTT. Its protein is CASSPTSGTDTQYF. This chain joins TRBV18 and TRBJ2-3; 7 bases agree with TRBD2. The CDR3 sequence is 14 residues long. The trim removed 2 bases at V and 1 base at J, leaving 0 bases unmatched. CDR1 KGHSH and CDR2 LQKENI come from the germline V gene. Filled out from reference TRBV18 and TRBJ2-3, the complete variable domain reads NAGVMQNPRHLVRRRGQEARLRCSPMKGHSHVYWYRQLPEEGLKFMVYLQKENIIDESGMPKERFSAEFPKEGPSILRIQQVVRGDSAAYFCASSPTSGTDTQYFGPGTRLTVL.

CDR3: CASSLGTGKNEKLFF. CDR3 in DNA: TGCGCCAGCAGCTTGGGGACAGGGAAGAATGAAAAACTGTTTTTT. The chain carries TRBV5-1 and TRBJ1-4; 8 nucleotides match TRBD1. The junction had 3 bases not matched to a gene; V was cut back by 0 bases and J by 5 bases. The germline V gene has CDR1 SGHRS and CDR2 YFSETQ. This CDR3 spans 15 amino acids. The full variable domain, in which reference TRBV5-1 and TRBJ1-4 provide the parts outside the CDR3, is KAGVTQTPRYLIKTRGQQVTLSCSPISGHRSVSWYQQTPGQGLQFLFEYFSETQRNKGNFPGRFSGRQFSNSRSEMNVSTLELGDSALYLCASSLGTGKNEKLFFGSGTQLSVL.

CDR3 loop: CASSARTGFGIQYF. The CDR3, as DNA: TGTGCCAGCAGCGCAAGGACAGGTTTTGGCATTCAGTACTTC. This chain joins TRBV9 and TRBJ2-4; 7 nucleotides agree with TRBD1. Per the germline V gene, CDR1 is SGDLS and CDR2 is YYNGEE. The CDR3 runs 14 residues. Losses at the gene ends were 3 bases for V and 9 bases for J; bases not matched to a gene: 9.

The chain recombines TRBV28 with TRBJ2-7, with 8 bases lining up with TRBD1. The CDR3 runs to 15 residues. J was trimmed by 7 bases and V by 2 bases; bases with no gene match: 10. The V gene's germline CDR1 is MDHEN and CDR2 SYDVKM. The CDR3 DNA is TGTGCCAGCAGTTTAACGGCAGGGGGCTCGGGGGAGCAGTACGTC. Protein product: CASSLTAGGSGEQYV.

This clone appeared a few times. The rearrangement joins TRBV5-1 to TRBJ1-1, with 7 bases fitting TRBD1. Germline-derived CDR1 and CDR2 are SGHRS and YFSETQ. The CDR3 has 15 amino acids. The V gene end was trimmed by 0 bases and the J gene end by 6 bases; junction bases not matched to a gene: 8. CDR3 sequence: CASSLVPTGMPEAFF. The CDR3 DNA is TGCGCCAGCAGCTTGGTGCCGACAGGGATGCCTGAAGCTTTCTTT.